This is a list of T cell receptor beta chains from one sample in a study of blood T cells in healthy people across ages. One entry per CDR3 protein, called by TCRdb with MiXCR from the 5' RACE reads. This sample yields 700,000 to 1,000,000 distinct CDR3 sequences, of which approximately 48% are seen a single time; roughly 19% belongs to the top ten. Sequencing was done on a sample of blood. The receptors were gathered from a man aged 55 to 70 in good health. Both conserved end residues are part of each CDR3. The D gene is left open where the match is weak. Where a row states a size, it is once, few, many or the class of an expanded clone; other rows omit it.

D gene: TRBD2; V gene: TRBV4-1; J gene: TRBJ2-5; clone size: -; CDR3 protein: CASSHGRVEETQYF; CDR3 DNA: TGCGCCAGCAGCCATGGGAGGGTTGAGGAGACCCAGTACTTC
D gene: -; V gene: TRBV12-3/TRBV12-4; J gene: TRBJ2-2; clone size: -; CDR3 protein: CASSWGKSTGELFF; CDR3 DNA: TGTGCCAGCAGTTGGGGCAAATCGACCGGGGAGCTGTTTTTT
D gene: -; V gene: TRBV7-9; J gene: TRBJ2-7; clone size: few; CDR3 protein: CASSLAGGLPYEQYF; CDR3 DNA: TGTGCCAGCAGCTTAGCTGGGGGGCTCCCCTACGAGCAGTACTTC
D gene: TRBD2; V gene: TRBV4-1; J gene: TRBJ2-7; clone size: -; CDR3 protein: CASSQDRAGGTYEQYF; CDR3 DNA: TGCGCCAGCAGCCAAGATCGGGCGGGGGGAACCTACGAGCAGTACTTC
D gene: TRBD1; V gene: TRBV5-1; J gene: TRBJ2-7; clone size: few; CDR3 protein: CASSGDRFQGEQYF; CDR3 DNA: TGCGCCAGCAGCGGGGACAGGTTCCAGGGCGAGCAGTACTTC
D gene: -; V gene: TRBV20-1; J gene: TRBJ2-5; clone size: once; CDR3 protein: CSARDERHQETQYF; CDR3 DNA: TGCAGTGCTAGAGATGAGCGACACCAAGAGACCCAGTACTTC
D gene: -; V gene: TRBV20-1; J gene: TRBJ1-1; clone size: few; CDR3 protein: CSARVTAGNTEAFF; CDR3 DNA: TGCAGTGCTCGGGTCACGGCGGGGAACACTGAAGCTTTCTTT
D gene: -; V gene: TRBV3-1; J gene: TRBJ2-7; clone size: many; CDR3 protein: CASSQVPYEQYF; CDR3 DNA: TGTGCCAGCAGCCAAGTTCCCTACGAGCAGTACTTC
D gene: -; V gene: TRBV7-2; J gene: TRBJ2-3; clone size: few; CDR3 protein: CASSRPGLSTDTQYF; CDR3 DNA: TGTGCCAGCAGCCGACCGGGACTTAGCACAGATACGCAGTATTTT
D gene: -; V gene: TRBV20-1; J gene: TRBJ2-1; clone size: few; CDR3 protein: CSARGSQRTNYNEQFF; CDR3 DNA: TGCAGTGCTAGGGGCTCCCAGCGGACCAATTACAATGAGCAGTTCTTC
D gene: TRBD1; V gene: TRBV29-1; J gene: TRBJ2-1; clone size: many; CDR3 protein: CSVVIPGTAYNEQFF; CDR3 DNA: TGCAGCGTAGTTATACCCGGGACAGCTTACAATGAGCAGTTCTTC
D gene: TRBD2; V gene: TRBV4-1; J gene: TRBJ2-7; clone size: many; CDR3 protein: CASSHYSGGTYEQYF; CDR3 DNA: TGCGCCAGCAGCCACTATAGCGGGGGCACCTACGAGCAGTACTTC
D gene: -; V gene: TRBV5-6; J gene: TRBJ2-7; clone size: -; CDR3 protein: CASSSAVYEQYF; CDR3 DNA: TGTGCCAGCAGCTCGGCCGTCTACGAGCAGTACTTC